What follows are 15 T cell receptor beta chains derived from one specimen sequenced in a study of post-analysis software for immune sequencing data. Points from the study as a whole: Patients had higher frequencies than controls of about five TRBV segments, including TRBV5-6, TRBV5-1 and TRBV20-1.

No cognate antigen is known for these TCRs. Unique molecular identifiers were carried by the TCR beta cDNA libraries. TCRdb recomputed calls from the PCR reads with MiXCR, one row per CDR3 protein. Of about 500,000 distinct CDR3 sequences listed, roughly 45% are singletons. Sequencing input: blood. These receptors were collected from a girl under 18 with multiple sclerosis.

The CDR3 loop is CASSDGLAGSTDTQYF. The CDR3, as DNA: TGCGCCAGCAGCGACGGACTAGCGGGGAGCACAGATACGCAGTATTTT. This chain links TRBV5-1 with TRBJ2-3; 12 positions agree with TRBD2. V lost 4 bases and J lost 0; bases outside the gene matches: 3. Germline CDR1 SGHRS, CDR2 YFSETQ. The CDR3 spans 16 residues.

The DNA for the CDR3 is TGCGCCAGCAGCCAAGAACCGGGGGTGTCCTATGGCTACACCTTC. The encoded protein is CASSQEPGVSYGYTF. V and J are TRBV4-1 and TRBJ1-2; D is possibly TRBD1 (5 bases). This CDR3 has 15 residues. The V gene's germline CDR1 is MGHRA and CDR2 YSYEKL. The V gene lost 0 bases and the J gene lost 4 bases, with 12 bases spanning the gap.

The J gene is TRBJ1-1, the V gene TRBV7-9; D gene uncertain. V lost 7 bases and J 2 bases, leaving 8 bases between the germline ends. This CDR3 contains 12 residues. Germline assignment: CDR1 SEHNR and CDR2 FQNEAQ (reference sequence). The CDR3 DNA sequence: TGTGCCAGCACCCTTATAAACACTGAAGCTTTCTTT. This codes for CASTLINTEAFF.

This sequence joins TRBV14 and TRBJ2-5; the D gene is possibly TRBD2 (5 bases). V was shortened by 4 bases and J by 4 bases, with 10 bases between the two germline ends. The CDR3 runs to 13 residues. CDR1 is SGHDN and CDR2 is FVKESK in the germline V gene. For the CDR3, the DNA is TGTGCCAGCAGCCGACGCCGGGGAGAGACCCAGTACTTC. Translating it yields CASSRRRGETQYF.

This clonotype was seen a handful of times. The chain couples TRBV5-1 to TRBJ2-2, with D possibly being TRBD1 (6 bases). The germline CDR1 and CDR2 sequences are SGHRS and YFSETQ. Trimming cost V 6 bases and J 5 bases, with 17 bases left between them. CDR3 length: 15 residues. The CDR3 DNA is TGCGCCAGCAAACTCGGGACATTCGAGACCGGGGAGCTGTTTTTT. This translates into CASKLGTFETGELFF.

The CDR3 DNA is TGCAGTGCTGCGTCGGACCCCCCGTATTTT. As protein: CSAASDPPYF. The chain uses TRBV20-1 and TRBJ2-3; no reliable D call. Per the germline V gene, CDR1 is DFQATT and CDR2 is SNEGSKA (reference sequence). V was clipped by 5 bases and J by 14 bases, with 14 bases between them. The length of the CDR3 is 10 residues.

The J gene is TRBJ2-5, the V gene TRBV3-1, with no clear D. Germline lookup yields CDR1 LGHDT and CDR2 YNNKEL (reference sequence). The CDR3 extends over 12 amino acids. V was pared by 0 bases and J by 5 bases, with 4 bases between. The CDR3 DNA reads TGTGCCAGCAGCCAAGAGGAGGAGACCCAGTACTTC. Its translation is CASSQEEETQYF.

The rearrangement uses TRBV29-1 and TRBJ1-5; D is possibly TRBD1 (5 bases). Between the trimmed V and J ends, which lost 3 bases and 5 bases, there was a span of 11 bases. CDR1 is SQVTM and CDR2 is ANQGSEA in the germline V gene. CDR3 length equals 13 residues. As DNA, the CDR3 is TGCAGCGTTGACGGGCAGGGTGATCAGCCCCAGCATTTT. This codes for CSVDGQGDQPQHF.

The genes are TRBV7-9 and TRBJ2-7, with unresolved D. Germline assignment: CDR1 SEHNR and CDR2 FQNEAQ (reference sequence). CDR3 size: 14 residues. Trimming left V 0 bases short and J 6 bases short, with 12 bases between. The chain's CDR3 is CASSLATEGPEQYF. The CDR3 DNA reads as TGTGCCAGCAGCTTAGCGACGGAAGGTCCCGAGCAGTACTTC.

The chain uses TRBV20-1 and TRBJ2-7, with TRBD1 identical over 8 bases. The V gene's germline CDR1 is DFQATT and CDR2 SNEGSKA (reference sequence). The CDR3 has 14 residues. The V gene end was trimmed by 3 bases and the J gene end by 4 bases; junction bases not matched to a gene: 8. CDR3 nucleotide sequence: TGCAGTGCTAGCCCCGGGACAGGTGGGTACGAGCAGTACTTC. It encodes CSASPGTGGYEQYF.

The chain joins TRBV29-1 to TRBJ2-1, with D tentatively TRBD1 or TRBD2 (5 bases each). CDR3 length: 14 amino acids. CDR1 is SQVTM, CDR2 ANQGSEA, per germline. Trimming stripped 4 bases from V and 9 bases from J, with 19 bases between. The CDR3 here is CSVVAGGALGEQFF. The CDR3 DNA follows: TGCAGCGTTGTCGCGGGTGGGGCCTTGGGTGAGCAGTTCTTC.

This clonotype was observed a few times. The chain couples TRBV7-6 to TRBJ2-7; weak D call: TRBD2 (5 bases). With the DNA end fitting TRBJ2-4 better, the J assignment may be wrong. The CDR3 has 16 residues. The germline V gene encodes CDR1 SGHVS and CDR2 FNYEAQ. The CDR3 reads CASSTSSGDGVNIQYF. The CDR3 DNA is TGTGCCAGCAGCACTAGTTCGGGTGACGGTGTAAACATTCAGTACTTC.

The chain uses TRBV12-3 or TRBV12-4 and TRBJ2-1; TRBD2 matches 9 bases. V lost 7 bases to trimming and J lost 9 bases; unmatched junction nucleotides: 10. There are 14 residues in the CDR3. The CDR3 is CASTSGAGGGEQFF. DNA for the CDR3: TGTGCCAGCACCTCGGGAGCGGGAGGAGGTGAGCAGTTCTTC.

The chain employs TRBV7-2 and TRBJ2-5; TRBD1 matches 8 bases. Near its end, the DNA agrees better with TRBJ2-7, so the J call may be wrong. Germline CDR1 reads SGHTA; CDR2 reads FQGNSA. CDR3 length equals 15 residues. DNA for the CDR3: TGTGCCAGCAGCCCTCAATCCGACAGGGGAAACGAGCAGTACTTC. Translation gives CASSPQSDRGNEQYF.

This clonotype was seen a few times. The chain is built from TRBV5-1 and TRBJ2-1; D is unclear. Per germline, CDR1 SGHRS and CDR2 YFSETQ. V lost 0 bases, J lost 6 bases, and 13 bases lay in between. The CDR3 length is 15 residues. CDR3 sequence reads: CASSLGVGPLNEQFF. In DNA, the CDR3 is TGCGCCAGCAGCTTGGGGGTAGGGCCCCTCAATGAGCAGTTCTTC.